Shown below are 29 T cell receptor beta chains from a single sample sequenced in a study of T cell changes during pregnancy in multiple sclerosis. The method was immunoSEQ multiplex PCR; TCRdb's version includes in-frame clones alone and lacks a portion of them. The data hold roughly 100,000 clones, with about nine tenths observed a single time. The sample in question was peripheral blood, obtained after pregnancy. The source of these receptors is a female donor with multiple sclerosis, enrolled in a pregnancy study.

The gene calls are TRBV7-2 and TRBJ1-2, with 7 positions matching TRBD1. CDR1 and CDR2 (germline): SGHTA, FQGNSA. There are 14 residues in the CDR3. V was pared by 5 bases and J by 7 bases, with 10 bases of the junction left unmatched. The CDR3 DNA reads as TGTGCCAGCAGCCCGATGAGGGGGCAAGGTGGCTACACCTTC. Translating gives CASSPMRGQGGYTF. Supplemented by reference TRBV7-2 and TRBJ1-2, the full variable domain reads GAGVSQSPSNKVTEKGKDVELRCDPISGHTALYWYRQSLGQGLEFLIYFQGNSAPDKSGLPSDRFSAERTGGSVSTLTIQRTQQEDSAVYLCASSPMRGQGGYTFGSGTRLTVV.

This clone turned up a few times. The chain couples TRBV18 to TRBJ1-1; TRBD1 matches at 8 bases. With 3 bases clipped from V and 4 bases from J, the junction kept 10 bases outside the gene matches. Germline CDR1 reads KGHSH; CDR2 reads LQKENI. The CDR3 is made up of 16 amino acids. Here the CDR3 reads CASSPDVGTGGTEAFF. The CDR3 coding sequence is TGTGCCAGCTCACCTGACGTGGGAACAGGGGGCACTGAAGCTTTCTTT.

This chain joins TRBV30 and TRBJ1-1; no firm D call. Germline V gene data show CDR1 as GTSNPN and CDR2 as SVGIG (reference sequence). The CDR3 is 14 amino acids. Trimming removed 5 bases from V and 5 bases from J, with 18 bases in between. CDR3 sequence: CAWSISLRETEAFF. The DNA for the CDR3 is TGTGCCTGGTCTATCTCCCTCCGAGAGACTGAAGCTTTCTTT.

This clone was seen a single time. The CDR3 loop is CASSALAGTSYNEQFF. For the CDR3, the DNA is TGTGCCAGCTCAGCACTAGCGGGGACTTCCTACAATGAGCAGTTCTTC. The chain links TRBV18 to TRBJ2-1; TRBD2 matches at 10 bases. CDR3 length equals 16 residues. Germline V gene sequence: CDR1 KGHSH, CDR2 LQKENI. With V trimmed by 5 bases and J by 1 base, 5 bases remained unmatched. The full variable domain, rest sourced from reference TRBV18 and TRBJ2-1, is NAGVMQNPRHLVRRRGQEARLRCSPMKGHSHVYWYRQLPEEGLKFMVYLQKENIIDESGMPKERFSAEFPKEGPSILRIQQVVRGDSAAYFCASSALAGTSYNEQFFGPGTRLTVL.

The V and J genes are TRBV15 and TRBJ2-7; D possibly corresponds to TRBD2 (6 bases). The CDR3 extends over 16 amino acids. V was trimmed by 2 bases and J by 1 base, leaving 15 bases between them. CDR1 LNHNV and CDR2 YYDKDF come from the germline V gene (reference sequence). The CDR3 loop reads CATSRTYPGLSYEQYF. CDR3 nucleotide sequence: TGTGCCACCAGCAGAACCTATCCGGGACTGTCCTACGAGCAGTACTTC.

The chain links TRBV6-4 to TRBJ1-5, with D possibly being TRBD1 (5 bases). The CDR3 spans 14 residues. V was trimmed by 5 bases and J by 5 bases, leaving 13 bases between them. Germline values: CDR1 MRHNA, CDR2 SNTAGT. The DNA for the CDR3 is TGTGCCAGCAGTCCCACGGGGGGGGATCAGCCCCAGCATTTT. Translation gives CASSPTGGDQPQHF.

The chain recombines TRBV10-2 with TRBJ2-7; TRBD1 matches at 7 bases. V shed 5 bases and J 2 bases; nucleotides not matched to a gene: 6. Germline lookup yields CDR1 WSHSY and CDR2 SAAADI. The CDR3 contains 14 residues. CDR3 region: CASSRMTGPYEQYF. The DNA of the CDR3 is TGCGCCAGCAGTCGCATGACAGGGCCCTACGAGCAGTACTTC.

V usage is TRBV30 and J usage is TRBJ2-7; D gene ambiguous. Trimming pared 0 bases from V and 2 bases from J, leaving 11 bases between. This CDR3 comprises 14 residues. Germline V gene lookup returns CDR1 GTSNPN and CDR2 SVGIG (reference sequence). This chain's CDR3 is CAWSVRVPTYEQYF. As DNA, the CDR3 is TGTGCCTGGAGTGTACGGGTGCCTACCTACGAGCAGTACTTC.

Regarding this clone: One junction end disagrees with the germline gene, perhaps due to a read error. This chain uses TRBV6-1 with TRBJ1-2; D possibly corresponds to TRBD1 (5 bases). This CDR3 contains 14 residues. Germline CDR1 is MNHNS and CDR2 is SASEGT. CDR3 region: CASSERGGPYVGAF. CDR3 nucleotides: TGTGCCAGCAGTGAACGGGGGGGACCCTATGTAGGGGCCTTC.

The genes are TRBV4-2 and TRBJ2-2, with D tentatively TRBD2 (6 bases). CDR1 LGHNA and CDR2 YNFKEQ come from the germline V gene. This CDR3 comprises 16 residues. V lost 1 base and J lost 1, with 10 bases in between. This CDR3 is CASSQGKGLNTGELFF. The CDR3 DNA sequence: TGTGCCAGCAGCCAAGGGAAGGGACTGAACACCGGGGAGCTGTTTTTT.

CDR3 in amino acids: CASTQGQGQETQYF. DNA of the CDR3: TGTGCCAGCACCCAGGGACAGGGCCAAGAGACCCAGTACTTC. This chain joins TRBV6-1 and TRBJ2-5, with 9 positions matching TRBD1. The J segment lost 1 base and the V segment lost 7 bases, leaving 4 bases of the junction unmatched. This CDR3 has 14 amino acids. Germline V gene sequence: CDR1 MNHNS, CDR2 SASEGT.

The rearrangement uses TRBV7-8 and TRBJ2-3; D is perhaps TRBD2 (6 bases). Germline CDR1 is SGHVS and CDR2 is FQNEAQ. The CDR3 extends over 16 amino acids. V was clipped by 5 bases and J by 0 bases, with 15 bases between them. As DNA, the CDR3 is TGTGCCAGCAGCCACCGGGGGTTAGCGAGCACAGATACGCAGTATTTT. Translated, it gives CASSHRGLASTDTQYF.

V and J are TRBV6-5 and TRBJ2-2, with a tentative D call TRBD1 (5 bases). V was trimmed by 0 bases and J by 4 bases, leaving 12 bases between them. This CDR3 has 16 amino acids. From germline, CDR1 is MNHEY and CDR2 SVGAGI. CDR3 DNA: TGTGCCAGCAGTTACTCCCGCAGGGCGGTCACCGGGGAGCTGTTTTTT. This translates into CASSYSRRAVTGELFF.

The V gene is TRBV9, the J gene TRBJ2-3, with 11 bases lining up with TRBD2. The V and J ends lost 0 bases and 5 bases, in that order; junction bases with no gene match: 5. The CDR3 totals 16 residues. Germline V lookup: CDR1 SGDLS, CDR2 YYNGEE. The CDR3 loop is CASSVELAGGGDTQYF. The DNA for the CDR3 is TGTGCCAGCAGCGTAGAGCTAGCGGGAGGCGGAGATACGCAGTATTTT.

The V call is TRBV6-5, the J call TRBJ1-1, with D tentatively TRBD1 (5 bases). The CDR3 runs to 13 residues. Trimming cost V 2 bases and J 4 bases, with 8 bases left between them. In germline, CDR1 is MNHEY, CDR2 SVGAGI. CDR3 sequence reads: CASSYAGGTEAFF. As DNA, the CDR3 is TGTGCCAGCAGTTACGCGGGGGGCACTGAAGCTTTCTTT.

Details on this clone: Other DNA variants within this sample encode the same CDR3. The chain uses TRBV7-3 and TRBJ2-3, with 8 bases identical to TRBD2. The CDR3 is 16 amino acids. V lost 4 bases and J lost 1; bases outside the gene matches: 7. In germline, CDR1 is SGHTA, CDR2 FQGTGA. CDR3 sequence: CASSSEGRGGTDTQYF. CDR3 coding DNA: TGTGCCAGCAGCTCGGAGGGGCGGGGGGGCACAGATACGCAGTATTTT.

This chain links TRBV14 with TRBJ2-2; D is possibly TRBD1 (5 bases). V was cut by 2 bases and J by 1 base, with 8 bases left in between. From germline, CDR1 is SGHDN and CDR2 FVKESK. The CDR3 loop spans 15 amino acids. The CDR3 region has the DNA TGTGCCAGCAGCCAACTAGGGGTGAACACCGGGGAGCTGTTTTTT. This encodes CASSQLGVNTGELFF.

CDR3 coding DNA: TGTGCCTGGAGGGCTACAGGGGGCTGGGGCACTGAAGCTTTCTTT. Residues: CAWRATGGWGTEAFF. The gene calls are TRBV30 and TRBJ1-1; 9 nucleotides align to TRBD1. The CDR3 has 15 amino acids. The junction had 9 bases not matched to a gene; V was cut back by 3 bases and J by 4 bases. Germline-derived CDR1 and CDR2 are GTSNPN and SVGIG (reference sequence).

The table lists this clone with a count of one. The chain is built from TRBV5-4 and TRBJ2-7, with 13 nucleotides matching TRBD2. Germline V lookup: CDR1 SGHNT, CDR2 YYREEE (reference sequence). This CDR3 is 15 amino acids long. V lost 3 bases and J lost 5; bases outside the gene matches: 5. The CDR3 nucleotides are TGTGCCAGCAGCTCGGGACTAGCGGGGTTGGACGAGCAGTACTTC. Protein: CASSSGLAGLDEQYF.

The chain combines TRBV5-1 with TRBJ1-2; perhaps TRBD1 as D (6 bases). The length of the CDR3 is 14 residues. Trimming took 3 bases from V and 5 from J, leaving 14 bases between them. In germline, CDR1 is SGHRS, CDR2 YFSETQ. CDR3 in DNA: TGCGCCAGCAGCTCGGCGGTACAGGGTTATGGCTACACCTTC. It yields the protein CASSSAVQGYGYTF.

This sequence joins TRBV7-3 and TRBJ1-5; D possibly corresponds to TRBD1 (5 bases). V was cut by 5 bases and J by 7 bases, with 12 bases left in between. Germline assignment: CDR1 SGHTA and CDR2 FQGTGA. The CDR3 covers 13 residues. The CDR3 nucleotides read TGTGCCAGCAGCGGAGGGGTAGGCCAGCCCCAGCATTTT. Translating gives CASSGGVGQPQHF. The whole variable domain, filled in from reference TRBV7-3 and TRBJ1-5, reads GAGVSQTPSNKVTEKGKYVELRCDPISGHTALYWYRQSLGQGPEFLIYFQGTGAADDSGLPNDRFFAVRPEGSVSTLKIQRTERGDSAVYLCASSGGVGQPQHFGDGTRLSIL.

The chain uses TRBV7-2 and TRBJ1-5; TRBD1 might be the D (6 bases). The CDR3 spans 15 residues. CDR1 is SGHTA, CDR2 FQGNSA, per germline. Trimming removed 2 bases from V and 4 bases from J, with 12 bases in between. The CDR3 loop is CASSLQTGSNQPQHF. The CDR3 coding sequence is TGTGCCAGCAGCTTACAGACAGGTTCTAATCAGCCCCAGCATTTT. The full variable domain, in which reference TRBV7-2 and TRBJ1-5 provide the parts outside the CDR3, is GAGVSQSPSNKVTEKGKDVELRCDPISGHTALYWYRQSLGQGLEFLIYFQGNSAPDKSGLPSDRFSAERTGGSVSTLTIQRTQQEDSAVYLCASSLQTGSNQPQHFGDGTRLSIL.

V usage is TRBV5-5 and J usage is TRBJ2-1; TRBD2 aligns across 12 bases. The CDR3 is 15 residues long. J lost 8 bases, V lost 2 bases, and 5 bases had no gene match. The germline CDR1 and CDR2 sequences are SGHKS and YYEKEE (reference sequence). The CDR3 loop reads CASSFWTSGMHEQFF. DNA for the CDR3: TGTGCCAGCAGCTTTTGGACTAGCGGGATGCATGAGCAGTTCTTC.

The V call is TRBV6-5, the J call TRBJ2-5; D not certain. This CDR3 is 12 amino acids long. Between the trimmed V and J ends, which lost 2 bases and 5 bases, there was a span of 6 bases. Germline CDR1 and CDR2: MNHEY and SVGAGI. CDR3 region: CASSYRRETQYF. The CDR3 DNA reads TGTGCCAGCAGTTACCGTCGGGAGACCCAGTACTTC.

The J gene is TRBJ1-2, the V gene TRBV29-1; TRBD1 matches 7 bases. Germline CDR1 and CDR2: SQVTM and ANQGSEA. The length of the CDR3 is 11 residues. V lost 2 bases to trimming and J lost 10 bases; unmatched junction nucleotides: 4. The CDR3 sequence is CSVEQGEVYTF. The CDR3, as DNA: TGCAGCGTTGAACAGGGGGAGGTCTACACCTTC.

V and J are TRBV11-2 and TRBJ2-2; D might be TRBD2 (5 bases). The CDR3 consists of 16 residues. The V gene lost 1 base and the J gene lost 0 bases, with 9 bases spanning the gap. From germline, CDR1 is SGHAT and CDR2 FQNNGV. CDR3 sequence: CASSLVEGTNTGELFF. The CDR3 bases are TGTGCCAGCAGCTTAGTCGAGGGCACGAACACCGGGGAGCTGTTTTTT.

This clone was found once. The chain carries TRBV6-4 and TRBJ2-3, with 9 bases lining up with TRBD2. CDR3 length: 15 amino acids. Trimming removed 0 bases from V and 4 bases from J; junction bases left unmatched: 2. Germline V lookup: CDR1 MRHNA, CDR2 SNTAGT. This CDR3 reads CASSDSGGGADTQYF. The CDR3, as DNA: TGTGCCAGCAGTGACTCTGGCGGGGGGGCAGATACGCAGTATTTT.

V and J are TRBV25-1 and TRBJ1-6, with 7 bases fitting TRBD1. This CDR3 contains 16 residues. Germline CDR1 reads MGHDK; CDR2 reads SYGVNS. J was trimmed by 6 bases and V by 5 bases; bases with no gene match: 10. As DNA, the CDR3 is TGTGCCAGCAGTTCCCTGAGGAGGGGGCTTAATTCACCCCTCCACTTT. Encoded protein: CASSSLRRGLNSPLHF.

The V call is TRBV6-1, the J call TRBJ1-2, with 7 nucleotides matching TRBD1. Per the germline V gene, CDR1 is MNHNS and CDR2 is SASEGT. With V trimmed by 8 bases and J by 8 bases, 14 bases remained unmatched. The CDR3 sequence is 14 residues long. The CDR3 coding sequence is TGTGCCAGCTTCCGGGACAGACAGGAAAAGGGCTACACCTTC. This sequence encodes CASFRDRQEKGYTF.